The 24 T cell receptor beta chains below all came from one sample that was sequenced in a study of identical twins. From the 5' RACE reads, TCRdb called clonotypes with MiXCR, one entry per CDR3 protein. The data contain about 250,000 distinct CDR3 sequences, over 12% of them seen just once; the ten biggest clones take up approximately 9.3%. Sequenced input: memory (CD45RO+) T cells sorted from blood. These receptor sequences come from a woman aged 18-30 years in good health.

There are many counts of this clonotype. The gene calls are TRBV6-1 and TRBJ2-1, with 12 bases that match TRBD2. Germline CDR1 MNHNS, CDR2 SASEGT. The ends lost 5 bases at V and 4 bases at J; junction bases unmatched: 3. The CDR3 has 15 amino acids. This CDR3 reads CASSPGLAGYNEQFF. In DNA, the CDR3 is TGTGCCAGCAGTCCGGGACTAGCGGGTTACAATGAGCAGTTCTTC.

This clonotype has a count of ten or more. The chain recombines TRBV20-1 with TRBJ1-1; no definite D call. Trimming removed 6 bases at V and 10 bases at J, with 21 bases between. The CDR3 loop spans 13 amino acids. Germline V CDR1 and CDR2: DFQATT, SNEGSKA (reference sequence). DNA of the CDR3: TGCAGTGCCCGACCCTCCAGTAGCCGGACAGCTTTCTTT. This translates into CSARPSSSRTAFF.

Ten or more counts support this clonotype. This chain connects TRBV7-9 to TRBJ2-5; 10 nucleotides align to TRBD1. The CDR3 runs to 15 residues. V was clipped by 6 bases and J by 5 bases; unmatched bases: 9. Germline V gene sequence: CDR1 SEHNR, CDR2 FQNEAQ (reference sequence). The CDR3 DNA follows: TGTGCCAGCAGTCTAGGACAGGGGGTTAGTGAGACCCAGTACTTC. It codes for CASSLGQGVSETQYF.

The CDR3 region is CASSAGQFSVYEQYF. CDR3 nucleotides: TGTGCCAGCAGCGCAGGACAGTTCTCGGTTTACGAGCAGTACTTC. The rearrangement links TRBV5-6 to TRBJ2-7; weak D call: TRBD1 (6 bases). The CDR3 contains 15 residues. CDR1 is SGHDT, CDR2 YYEEEE, per germline. V lost 4 bases and J lost 4, with 18 bases in between.

This clonotype showed up just a few times. The rearrangement uses TRBV25-1 and TRBJ2-3; D perhaps matches TRBD2 (6 bases). Germline V gene sequence: CDR1 MGHDK, CDR2 SYGVNS. Trimming removed 10 bases from V and 6 bases from J, with 17 bases in between. The CDR3 loop spans 13 amino acids. Here the CDR3 DNA reads TGTGCCACCGGCGGGGTGGACGTCGATACGCAGTATTTT. This gives the protein CATGGVDVDTQYF.

This clonotype was detected only a few times. This chain links TRBV20-1 with TRBJ2-3; a possible D gene is TRBD2 (5 bases). The CDR3 covers 14 residues. V lost 3 bases and J lost 9, with 19 bases in between. Germline loops: CDR1 DFQATT, CDR2 SNEGSKA (reference sequence). As DNA, the CDR3 is TGCAGTGCTAGGGCACCCTCGACGGAGCGGACGCAGTATTTT. Translated: CSARAPSTERTQYF.

V usage is TRBV4-3 and J usage is TRBJ2-1, with 8 nucleotides matching TRBD2. The V gene end was trimmed by 2 bases and the J gene end by 10 bases; junction bases not matched to a gene: 7. This CDR3 contains 14 residues. Germline CDR1 reads LGHNA; CDR2 reads YSLEER. The CDR3 region has the DNA TGCGCCAGCAGCCAAACCCCGACTAGCGTAGAGCAGTTCTTC. This encodes CASSQTPTSVEQFF.

This clonotype was recorded a few times. The chain is built from TRBV20-1 and TRBJ2-4; no definite D call. Germline assignment: CDR1 DFQATT and CDR2 SNEGSKA (reference sequence). Trimming removed 2 bases from V and 7 bases from J, with 12 bases in between. This CDR3 comprises 13 residues. CDR3 nucleotides: TGCAGTGCTAGACAGGCCGCGCGGAACATTCAGTACTTC. Protein product: CSARQAARNIQYF.

The chain has TRBV12-3 or TRBV12-4 and TRBJ2-2; D is uncertain. The V gene lost 8 bases and the J gene lost 5 bases, with 3 bases spanning the gap. The length of the CDR3 is 10 residues. The DNA of the CDR3 is TGTGCCAGCGGGACCGGGGAGCTGTTTTTT. It encodes CASGTGELFF.

The rearrangement links TRBV20-1 to TRBJ2-2, with D perhaps TRBD1 (5 bases). The V end lost 1 base, the J end lost 5 bases, and 11 bases lay between the germline ends. Germline V gives CDR1 DFQATT, CDR2 SNEGSKA (reference sequence). The CDR3 contains 14 residues. The CDR3 sequence is CSARVRALTGELFF. CDR3 nucleotides: TGCAGTGCTAGAGTCAGGGCGCTTACCGGGGAGCTGTTTTTT.

This clonotype showed up just a few times. The genes are TRBV11-2 and TRBJ1-1, with D tentatively TRBD1 (5 bases). V was trimmed by 1 base and J by 11 bases, leaving 11 bases between them. This CDR3 contains 12 residues. Germline lookup yields CDR1 SGHAT and CDR2 FQNNGV. The CDR3 spells CASSLGRGRAFF. CDR3 DNA: TGTGCCAGCAGCTTAGGTCGGGGCAGGGCTTTCTTT.

This clonotype was detected only a few times. V usage is TRBV20-1 and J usage is TRBJ2-7; 9 nucleotides agree with TRBD2. CDR3 length: 15 residues. Germline V gives CDR1 DFQATT, CDR2 SNEGSKA (reference sequence). Germline trimming cut 5 bases from V and 3 bases from J; bases unmatched to any gene: 11. CDR3 protein: CSAPTATSGNYEQYF. CDR3 DNA: TGCAGTGCTCCTACGGCGACTAGCGGCAACTACGAGCAGTACTTC.

This clonotype was seen only a few times. The rearrangement uses TRBV2 and TRBJ1-1; no reliable D call. The V and J ends lost 6 bases and 10 bases respectively, with 18 bases between them. The germline V gene has CDR1 SNHLY and CDR2 FYNNEI. This CDR3 has 13 residues. The CDR3 reads CASSQDANTLAFF. Written as DNA, the CDR3 is TGTGCCAGCAGCCAAGACGCGAACACTCTAGCTTTCTTT.

This clonotype has just a few counts. The CDR3: CASRTGRGGRFSPQHF. Written as DNA, the CDR3 is TGTGCCAGCAGAACAGGGAGGGGGGGTCGTTTTTCGCCCCAGCATTTT. V and J are TRBV6-1 and TRBJ1-5; TRBD1 might be the D (6 bases). This CDR3 is 16 amino acids long. Germline CDR1 and CDR2: MNHNS and SASEGT. The V gene lost 6 bases and the J gene lost 9 bases, with 24 bases spanning the gap.

This clonotype was observed at least ten times. The J gene is TRBJ1-5, the V gene TRBV3-1; maybe TRBD1 (6 bases). The germline CDR1 and CDR2 sequences are LGHDT and YNNKEL (reference sequence). The CDR3 loop spans 16 amino acids. The germline V and J ends were trimmed by 1 base and 0 bases, with 10 bases remaining between them. CDR3 residues: CASSQATGGSNQPQHF. CDR3 in DNA: TGTGCCAGCAGCCAAGCGACAGGCGGTAGCAATCAGCCCCAGCATTTT. The full variable domain, in which reference TRBV3-1 and TRBJ1-5 provide the parts outside the CDR3, is DTAVSQTPKYLVTQMGNDKSIKCEQNLGHDTMYWYKQDSKKFLKIMFSYNNKELIINETVPNRFSPKSPDKAHLNLHINSLELGDSAVYFCASSQATGGSNQPQHFGDGTRLSIL.

The chain recombines TRBV10-3 with TRBJ1-3; a possible D gene is TRBD1 (5 bases). Germline lookup yields CDR1 ENHRY and CDR2 SYGVKD. The ends were cut back, 8 bases at V and 2 bases at J, with 10 bases in the middle. The CDR3 consists of 13 residues. The CDR3 DNA is TGTGCCATCGGGGGACCCACTGGAAACACCATATATTTT. Its translation: CAIGGPTGNTIYF.

This sequence joins TRBV11-3 and TRBJ2-7, with D hard to call. V lost 5 bases to trimming and J lost 2 bases, with 19 bases between them. The germline V gene has CDR1 SGHNT and CDR2 YENEEA. The CDR3 sequence is 16 residues long. The CDR3 DNA reads as TGTGCCAGCAGCCTCTCCCTCGGCCAGCGAACCTACGAGCAGTACTTC. This sequence encodes CASSLSLGQRTYEQYF.

This clonotype was seen only a few times. This chain uses TRBV12-3 or TRBV12-4 with TRBJ2-1; the D gene is possibly TRBD2 (5 bases). The CDR3 length is 16 residues. The V end lost 6 bases, the J end lost 0 bases, and 15 bases lay between the germline ends. CDR3 amino acids: CASSLQSGNSYNEQFF. Written as DNA, the CDR3 is TGTGCCAGCAGCCTTCAATCGGGGAACTCCTACAATGAGCAGTTCTTC.

This clonotype was recorded a few times. This chain links TRBV18 with TRBJ2-1; 14 bases map to TRBD2. V shed 3 bases and J 7 bases; nucleotides not matched to a gene: 2. CDR1 is KGHSH and CDR2 is LQKENI in the germline V gene. This CDR3 region has 15 residues. CDR3 sequence (DNA): TGTGCCAGCTCACCTGGGACTAGCGGGGGTAATGAGCAGTTCTTC. Amino acid sequence: CASSPGTSGGNEQFF.

This chain joins TRBV27 and TRBJ2-1; D is uncertain. This CDR3 has 13 amino acids. The V end lost 3 bases, the J end lost 0 bases, and 3 bases lay between the germline ends. Looked up from germline, CDR1 is MNHEY and CDR2 is SMNVEV (reference sequence). CDR3: CASSLRSYNEQFF. DNA for the CDR3: TGTGCCAGCAGTTTGCGCTCCTACAATGAGCAGTTCTTC.

V and J are TRBV29-1 and TRBJ1-1; D remains ambiguous. The CDR3 covers 13 residues. Deletions cut 6 bases from V and 3 bases from J, with 14 bases between. The V gene's germline CDR1 is SQVTM and CDR2 ANQGSEA. The chain's CDR3 is CSVAPWRDTEAFF. DNA of the CDR3: TGCAGCGTCGCCCCTTGGAGGGACACTGAAGCTTTCTTT.

This clonotype was observed at least ten times. This chain uses TRBV6-5 with TRBJ1-2; unclear D gene. CDR1 and CDR2 from the germline V gene are MNHEY and SVGAGI. This CDR3 is 14 amino acids long. With 4 bases removed from V and 8 bases from J, the gap between germline ends came to 17 bases. CDR3 region: CASSSPGPSGGYTF. The DNA of the CDR3 is TGTGCCAGCAGTTCCCCCGGACCCTCCGGCGGCTACACCTTC.

The chain joins TRBV5-1 to TRBJ2-2; D is possibly TRBD2 (5 bases). Germline lookup yields CDR1 SGHRS and CDR2 YFSETQ. The V end lost 1 base, the J end lost 3 bases, and 10 bases lay between the germline ends. This CDR3 spans 15 amino acids. This CDR3 reads CASSLHLGDTGELFF. In DNA, the CDR3 is TGCGCCAGCAGCTTGCACCTCGGGGACACCGGGGAGCTGTTTTTT.

The V call is TRBV5-1, the J call TRBJ1-2; 7 bases fit TRBD1. Per germline, CDR1 SGHRS and CDR2 YFSETQ. CDR3 length: 14 amino acids. Trimming took 4 bases from V and 7 from J; bases not matched to a gene: 10. The CDR3 here is CASSGRQGGTGYTF. The CDR3 region has the DNA TGCGCCAGCAGCGGTAGACAGGGAGGAACTGGCTACACCTTC.